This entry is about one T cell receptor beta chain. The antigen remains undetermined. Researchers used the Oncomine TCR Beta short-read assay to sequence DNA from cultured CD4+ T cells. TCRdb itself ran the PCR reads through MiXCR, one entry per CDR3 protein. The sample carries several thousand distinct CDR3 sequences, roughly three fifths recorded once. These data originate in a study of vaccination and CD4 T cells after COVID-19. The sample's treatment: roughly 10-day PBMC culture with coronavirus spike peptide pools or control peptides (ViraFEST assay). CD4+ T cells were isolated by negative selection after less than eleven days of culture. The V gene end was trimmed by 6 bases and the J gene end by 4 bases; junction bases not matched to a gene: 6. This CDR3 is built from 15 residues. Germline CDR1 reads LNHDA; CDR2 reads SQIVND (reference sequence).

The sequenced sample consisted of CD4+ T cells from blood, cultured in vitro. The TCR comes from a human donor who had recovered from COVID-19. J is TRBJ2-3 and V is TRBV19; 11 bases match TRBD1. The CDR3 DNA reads TGTGCCAGTAGCTTGGACAGGGGGCTTGCAGATACGCAGTATTTT. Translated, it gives CASSLDRGLADTQYF.